This passage covers 17 T cell receptor beta chains from one sample sequenced in a study of HIV-infected patients and healthy controls. About 480 ng RNA was reverse transcribed with alpha and beta constant-region primers. Each of the alpha and beta chains got its own library through chain-specific third strand synthesis with indices. TCRdb re-called the 5' RACE reads through MiXCR, storing one row per CDR3 protein. The sample has 15,000 to 20,000 distinct CDR3 sequences; roughly 9.5% are singletons. The repertoire came from unfractionated whole blood and reflected all unsorted peripheral T cells. The sequencing sample was made of blood. Receptors were obtained from an adult in good health.

This clonotype has at least ten counts. The CDR3 DNA sequence: TGTGCCAGCAGCCTAGCGGGAGGGTCGGGGAATGAGCAGTTCTTC. Its translation: CASSLAGGSGNEQFF. The rearrangement joins TRBV3-1 to TRBJ2-1; 11 bases are a match to TRBD2. Germline CDR1 is LGHDT and CDR2 is YNNKEL (reference sequence). The CDR3 totals 15 residues. V lost 4 bases, J lost 7 bases, and 6 bases stayed unmatched.

This clonotype was found many times. V gene TRBV12-3 or TRBV12-4 combines with J gene TRBJ1-3; D not resolved. This CDR3 has 11 amino acids. V was pared by 4 bases and J by 7 bases, with 5 bases between. Here the CDR3 DNA reads TGTGCCAGCAGTTGGAGGAACACCATATATTTT. Amino acids: CASSWRNTIYF.

The gene calls are TRBV20-1 and TRBJ2-3; 9 positions match TRBD2. Germline V gene sequence: CDR1 DFQATT, CDR2 SNEGSKA (reference sequence). The V segment lost 3 bases and the J segment 0 bases; nucleotides outside the gene matches: 7. This CDR3 is 16 amino acids long. The CDR3 bases are TGCAGTGCTAGTGGGCTTCTAGCGGGGAGCACAGATACGCAGTATTTT. Its translation is CSASGLLAGSTDTQYF.

This clonotype was recorded at least ten times. The genes are TRBV7-9 and TRBJ1-4; D gene unclear. CDR3 length: 12 residues. The V end lost 5 bases, the J end lost 5 bases, and 6 bases lay between the germline ends. The V gene's germline CDR1 is SEHNR and CDR2 FQNEAQ (reference sequence). CDR3 loop: CASSPLNEKLFF. The CDR3 DNA is TGTGCCAGCAGCCCTTTGAATGAAAAACTGTTTTTT.

This clonotype has ten or more counts. This sequence joins TRBV19 and TRBJ2-1, with D tentatively TRBD2 (5 bases). With 7 bases removed from V and 0 bases from J, the gap between germline ends came to 16 bases. This CDR3 contains 16 residues. The germline CDR1 and CDR2 sequences are LNHDA and SQIVND (reference sequence). This CDR3 is CASTSGPVSSYNEQFF. CDR3 DNA sequence: TGTGCCAGTACCAGCGGTCCCGTTAGCTCCTACAATGAGCAGTTCTTC.

The chain carries TRBV25-1 and TRBJ1-6; D is undetermined. CDR1 is MGHDK and CDR2 is SYGVNS in the germline V gene. The CDR3 length is 15 residues. The V end lost 6 bases, the J end lost 0 bases, and 9 bases lay between the germline ends. The CDR3 DNA reads TGTGCCAGCAGGTTGGGTAGCTCCTATAATTCACCCCTCCACTTT. Residues: CASRLGSSYNSPLHF.

At least ten counts were recorded for this clonotype. The chain couples TRBV2 to TRBJ2-3; perhaps TRBD2 as D (5 bases). Germline V gives CDR1 SNHLY, CDR2 FYNNEI. The CDR3 totals 15 residues. V was trimmed by 6 bases and J by 4 bases, leaving 17 bases between them. CDR3 sequence: CASRNEGPISDTQYF. The CDR3 DNA is TGTGCCAGCAGGAACGAGGGCCCAATCTCAGATACGCAGTATTTT.

This clonotype was observed at least ten times. CDR3 nucleotides: TGCGCCAGCAGCCAAGACAATGAGGAAGAGACCCAGTACTTC. Translating it yields CASSQDNEEETQYF. The chain combines TRBV5-1 with TRBJ2-5; D gene unclear. Germline CDR1 reads SGHRS; CDR2 reads YFSETQ. Trimming took 4 bases from V and 3 from J, leaving 13 bases between them. The CDR3 sequence is 14 residues long.

Comments on this clonotype: A read error may explain this, as a much larger clone is one base away. This sequence joins TRBV12-3 or TRBV12-4 and TRBJ2-5; the D gene is possibly TRBD1 (6 bases). The CDR3 is 12 residues long. V was clipped by 8 bases and J by 10 bases, with 17 bases between them. CDR3 sequence reads: CASGYRVRDQYF. Written as DNA, the CDR3 is TGTGCCAGCGGATACAGGGTTCGGGACCAGTACTTC.

This clonotype was observed at least ten times. The rearrangement uses TRBV30 and TRBJ1-1; D possibly corresponds to TRBD1 (5 bases). From germline, CDR1 is GTSNPN and CDR2 SVGIG (reference sequence). This CDR3 is built from 14 residues. Trimming took 4 bases from V and 0 from J, leaving 12 bases between them. In DNA, the CDR3 is TGTGCCTGGATAGGGGTCCCAATGAACACTGAAGCTTTCTTT. Translating gives CAWIGVPMNTEAFF.

V gene TRBV5-5 combines with J gene TRBJ2-3; D is unclear. Trimming removed 1 base from V and 5 bases from J, with 8 bases in between. Germline CDR1 reads SGHKS; CDR2 reads YYEKEE (reference sequence). This CDR3 has 13 amino acids. CDR3: CASSLLWEDTQYF. The CDR3 DNA reads as TGTGCCAGCAGCTTGTTATGGGAAGATACGCAGTATTTT.

This rearrangement joins TRBV7-3 to TRBJ2-3, with D tentatively TRBD1 (5 bases). This CDR3 has 13 residues. V was pared by 0 bases and J by 8 bases, with 9 bases between. CDR1 is SGHTA and CDR2 is FQGTGA in the germline V gene. The CDR3 coding sequence is TGTGCCAGCAGCTTAACGACAGTGGGTACGCAGTATTTT. It encodes CASSLTTVGTQYF.

This clonotype was observed many times. The rearrangement uses TRBV6-5 and TRBJ2-7; D unclear. CDR3 length: 15 amino acids. The germline V gene has CDR1 MNHEY and CDR2 SVGAGI. Trimming stripped 2 bases from V and 0 bases from J, with 11 bases between. CDR3 protein: CASSYAYKSSYEQYF. The DNA of the CDR3 is TGTGCCAGCAGTTACGCCTACAAAAGCTCCTACGAGCAGTACTTC.

This clonotype was counted only a few times. This chain links TRBV6-2 or TRBV6-3 with TRBJ2-3; D is unclear. CDR3 length: 13 residues. Germline assignment: CDR1 MNHEY and CDR2 SVGEGT. V dropped 11 bases and J dropped 1 base, with 13 bases sitting between them. This CDR3 is CAGKREGTDTQYF. The CDR3 DNA reads as TGTGCCGGGAAAAGGGAAGGCACAGATACGCAGTATTTT.

By share of the sample, this clonotype is medium-sized (0.01 to 0.1%). The V call is TRBV24-1, the J call TRBJ2-1; TRBD2 agrees at 8 bases. The CDR3 extends over 15 amino acids. The V segment lost 4 bases and the J segment 2 bases; nucleotides outside the gene matches: 3. The germline V gene has CDR1 KGHDR and CDR2 SFDVKD. CDR3 DNA sequence: TGTGCCACCAGTGAAACAGCGGGAGCCTACAATGAGCAGTTCTTC. Amino acid sequence: CATSETAGAYNEQFF.

This sequence joins TRBV7-2 and TRBJ2-1; 9 nucleotides align to TRBD2. Per germline, CDR1 SGHTA and CDR2 FQGNSA. V shed 5 bases and J 4 bases; nucleotides not matched to a gene: 6. The CDR3 runs to 15 residues. Here the CDR3 DNA reads TGTGCCAGCAGCCTAGGACTAGCGTCTTACAATGAGCAGTTCTTC. This encodes CASSLGLASYNEQFF. The full variable domain, in which reference TRBV7-2 and TRBJ2-1 provide the parts outside the CDR3, is GAGVSQSPSNKVTEKGKDVELRCDPISGHTALYWYRQSLGQGLEFLIYFQGNSAPDKSGLPSDRFSAERTGGSVSTLTIQRTQQEDSAVYLCASSLGLASYNEQFFGPGTRLTVL.

This clonotype was detected only a few times. V gene TRBV4-1 combines with J gene TRBJ2-3, with TRBD2 as a possible D gene (7 bases). The germline V and J ends were trimmed by 0 bases and 1 base, with 17 bases remaining between them. Germline values: CDR1 MGHRA, CDR2 YSYEKL. This CDR3 is built from 18 residues. The CDR3: CASSQDRGAREGTDTQYF. The CDR3 nucleotides are TGCGCCAGCAGCCAAGATCGGGGGGCAAGGGAGGGCACAGATACGCAGTATTTT.